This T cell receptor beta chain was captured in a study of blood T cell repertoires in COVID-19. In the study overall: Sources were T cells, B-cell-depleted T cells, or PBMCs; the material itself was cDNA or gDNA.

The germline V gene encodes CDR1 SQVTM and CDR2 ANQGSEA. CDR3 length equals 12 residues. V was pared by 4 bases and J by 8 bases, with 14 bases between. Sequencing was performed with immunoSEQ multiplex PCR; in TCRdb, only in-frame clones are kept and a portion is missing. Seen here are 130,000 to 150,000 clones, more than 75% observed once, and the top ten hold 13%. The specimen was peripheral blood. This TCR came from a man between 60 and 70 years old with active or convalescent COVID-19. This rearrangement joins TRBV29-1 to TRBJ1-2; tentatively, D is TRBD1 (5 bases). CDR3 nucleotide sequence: TGCAGCGTTGTAGGCGCCGGGGGAGGCTACACCTTC. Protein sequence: CSVVGAGGGYTF.